The present TCR beta chain was sequenced within a study of blood T cell repertoires in COVID-19. Study at large: In each case, the material was cDNA or gDNA derived from T cells, B-cell-depleted T cells, or PBMCs.

J gave up 3 bases and V 2 bases, and 4 bases lay outside the gene matches. Germline assignment: CDR1 SGHTA and CDR2 FQGNSA. CDR3 size: 16 residues. Source study methods: Nucleated cell counts were estimated from reference gene primer amplification. Some clones are missing from TCRdb's copy, which holds only in-frame ones; the method was immunoSEQ multiplex PCR. The V and J calls and clone size come from that table; D and trimming were worked out from the DNA. This repertoire shows approximately 190,000 clones, 84% found once; its top ten account for 15% to 20%. This clone is a singleton in its sample.

Material for sequencing was peripheral blood. The rearrangement uses TRBV7-2 and TRBJ2-7; 13 bases match TRBD2. The sequence came from a human donor in a cohort sampled during active COVID-19. CDR3 protein: CASSLMGTSGNYEQYF. Written as DNA, the CDR3 is TGTGCCAGCAGCTTAATGGGGACTAGCGGGAACTACGAGCAGTACTTC.